This TCR beta chain was documented in a study of T cell changes during pregnancy in multiple sclerosis. Only in-frame clones appear in the TCRdb table, and some are missing; sequencing was by immunoSEQ multiplex PCR. Altogether under 85,000 clones are present, approximately 94% being singletons, with the ten largest covering less than 0.65%. The receptor's source is a female donor with multiple sclerosis, enrolled in a pregnancy study. This material consisted of peripheral blood, taken in the third trimester of pregnancy.

In DNA, the CDR3 is TGTGCCAGCAGCCGCCAGGAGGATTTAACCTACGAGCAGTACTTC. Residues: CASSRQEDLTYEQYF. This chain connects TRBV5-5 to TRBJ2-7; D might be TRBD2 (5 bases). V lost 4 bases to trimming and J lost 2 bases, with 16 bases between them. The germline V gene has CDR1 SGHKS and CDR2 YYEKEE (reference sequence). The CDR3 spans 15 residues.